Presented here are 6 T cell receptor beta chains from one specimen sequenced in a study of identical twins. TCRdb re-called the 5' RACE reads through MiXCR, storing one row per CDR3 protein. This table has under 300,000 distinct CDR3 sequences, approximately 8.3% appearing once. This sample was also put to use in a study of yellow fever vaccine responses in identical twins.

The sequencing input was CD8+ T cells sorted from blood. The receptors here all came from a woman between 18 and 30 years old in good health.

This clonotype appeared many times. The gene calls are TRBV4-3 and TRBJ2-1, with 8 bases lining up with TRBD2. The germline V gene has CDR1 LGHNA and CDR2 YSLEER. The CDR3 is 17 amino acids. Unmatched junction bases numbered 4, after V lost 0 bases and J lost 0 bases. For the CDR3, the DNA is TGCGCCAGCAGCCAAGATCTAGGGACTAGCTCCTACAATGAGCAGTTCTTC. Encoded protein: CASSQDLGTSSYNEQFF.

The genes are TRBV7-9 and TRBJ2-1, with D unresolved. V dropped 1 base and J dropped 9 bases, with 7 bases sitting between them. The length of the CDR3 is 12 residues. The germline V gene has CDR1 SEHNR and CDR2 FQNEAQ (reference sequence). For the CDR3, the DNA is TGTGCCAGCAGCTTAGAAGGCGGTGAGCAGTTCTTC. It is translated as CASSLEGGEQFF.

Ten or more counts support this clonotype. The CDR3 here is CASSQGLAGVEQYF. CDR3 nucleotides: TGCGCCAGCAGCCAGGGACTAGCGGGAGTCGAGCAGTACTTC. J is TRBJ2-7 and V is TRBV5-1; TRBD2 agrees at 14 bases. The CDR3 loop spans 14 amino acids. The ends lost 4 bases at V and 6 bases at J; junction bases unmatched: 3. CDR1 and CDR2 from the germline V gene are SGHRS and YFSETQ.

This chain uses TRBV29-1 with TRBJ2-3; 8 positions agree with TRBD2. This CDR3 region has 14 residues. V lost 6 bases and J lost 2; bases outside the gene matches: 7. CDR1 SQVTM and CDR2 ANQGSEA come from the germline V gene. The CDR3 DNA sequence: TGCAGCGTCTACAACGGGGGGGTCACAGATACGCAGTATTTT. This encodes CSVYNGGVTDTQYF.

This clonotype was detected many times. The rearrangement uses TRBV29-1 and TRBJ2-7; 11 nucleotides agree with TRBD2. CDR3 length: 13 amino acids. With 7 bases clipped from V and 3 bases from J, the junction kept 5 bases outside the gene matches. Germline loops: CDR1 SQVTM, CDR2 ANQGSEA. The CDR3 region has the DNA TGCAGCGCTAAGACTAGCGGGATCTACGAGCAGTACTTC. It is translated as CSAKTSGIYEQYF.

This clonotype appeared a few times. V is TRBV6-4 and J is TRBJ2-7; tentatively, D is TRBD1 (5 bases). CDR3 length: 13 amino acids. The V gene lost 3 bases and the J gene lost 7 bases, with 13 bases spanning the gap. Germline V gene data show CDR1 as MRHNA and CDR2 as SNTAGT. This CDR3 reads CASSEAQGLEQYF. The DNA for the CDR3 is TGTGCCAGCAGTGAGGCGCAGGGATTGGAGCAGTACTTC.